The sequence of this T cell receptor (beta chain) was determined in a study of T cells expressing NK-cell markers. It was by 5'RACE template switching with UMIs that TCR beta cDNA was made. Following a re-call of the 5' RACE reads, TCRdb has one entry per CDR3 protein and lacks DNA. The sample table includes roughly 350,000 distinct CDR3 sequences. The study's findings and limits: In a handful of donors, dominant NKG2C+ clonotypes were roughly 1.0-8% of CD8+ T cells. The CD3+CD56-NKG2C+ fraction was also led by these clonotypes in several donors.

Concerning this clonotype itself: Its antigen remains unknown.

Germline V gene sequence: CDR1 SGHAT, CDR2 FQNNGV. This CDR3 contains 16 residues. The receptor's source is a man aged 18-75 years in good health. The sample comprised blood T cells: a sorted CD56 or NKG2C T cell subset, CD4+ or CD8+ T cells, or bulk PBMC T cells (not recorded which). The gene calls are TRBV11-2 and TRBJ1-4; TCRdb's D call of TRBD1 is untestable without DNA. CDR3 protein: CASSTRLGTENEKLFF.